The 23 T cell receptor beta chains in this list originate from one sample, sequenced in a study of cytomegalovirus exposure and HLA in healthy donors. Primers included in the PCR were 60 Vbeta and 13 Jbeta primers. Method: immunoSEQ multiplex PCR; TCRdb's copy keeps in-frame clones and lacks some. Of roughly 130,000 clones in the sample, 70% to 90% are singletons; the top ten hold 5% to 7%. Specimen: PBMCs. The receptors originated from a woman between 35 and 50 years old in good health and CMV-seropositive.

The rearrangement joins TRBV9 to TRBJ1-2, with a tentative D call TRBD1 (6 bases). V gave up 0 bases and J gave up 8 bases, with 20 bases separating them. CDR1 SGDLS and CDR2 YYNGEE come from the germline V gene. The CDR3 contains 16 residues. CDR3 loop: CASSVGLSGGAWGYTF. The DNA of the CDR3 is TGTGCCAGCAGCGTAGGTTTGTCGGGGGGCGCTTGGGGCTACACCTTC.

The chain has TRBV5-1 and TRBJ2-1, with 7 positions matching TRBD2. Unmatched junction bases numbered 7, after V lost 0 bases and J lost 7 bases. The CDR3 consists of 15 residues. The germline V gene encodes CDR1 SGHRS and CDR2 YFSETQ. The CDR3: CASSLAVAGGNEQFF. CDR3 DNA: TGCGCCAGCAGCTTGGCTGTAGCGGGCGGTAATGAGCAGTTCTTC.

The V call is TRBV7-9, the J call TRBJ2-5, with TRBD1 matching 9 bases. The CDR3 runs 15 residues. J lost 1 base, V lost 5 bases, and 5 bases had no gene match. Germline CDR1 reads SEHNR; CDR2 reads FQNEAQ (reference sequence). CDR3 sequence (DNA): TGTGCCAGCAGCCGGACAGGGGCCACCCAAGAGACCCAGTACTTC. Protein product: CASSRTGATQETQYF. The variable domain in full, with the rest retrieved from reference TRBV7-9 and TRBJ2-5, is DTGVSQNPRHKITKRGQNVTFRCDPISEHNRLYWYRQTLGQGPEFLTYFQNEAQLEKSRLLSDRFSAERPKGSFSTLEIQRTEQGDSAMYLCASSRTGATQETQYFGPGTRLLVL.

The chain links TRBV7-2 to TRBJ2-7; perhaps TRBD2 as D (6 bases). This CDR3 is 14 amino acids long. Germline CDR1 reads SGHTA; CDR2 reads FQGNSA. V was pared by 5 bases and J by 2 bases, with 13 bases between. The CDR3 region is CASSPLAGTYEQYF. In DNA, the CDR3 is TGTGCCAGCAGCCCCTTGGCGGGAACCTACGAGCAGTACTTC.

This chain joins TRBV10-3 and TRBJ1-5, with 7 bases aligning to TRBD1. From germline, CDR1 is ENHRY and CDR2 SYGVKD. The CDR3 runs to 14 residues. The junction had 7 bases not matched to a gene; V was cut back by 4 bases and J by 7 bases. CDR3: CAISAQGEEQPQHF. CDR3 DNA sequence: TGTGCCATCAGTGCCCAGGGGGAAGAACAGCCCCAGCATTTT.

The chain carries TRBV4-2 and TRBJ2-1; unclear D gene. This CDR3 comprises 16 residues. V was trimmed by 0 bases and J by 3 bases, leaving 12 bases between them. Germline V gives CDR1 LGHNA, CDR2 YNFKEQ. The CDR3 DNA sequence: TGTGCCAGCAGCCAAGAAGGAAGCGCTGACTACAATGAGCAGTTCTTC. This gives the protein CASSQEGSADYNEQFF.

V gene TRBV5-1 combines with J gene TRBJ2-6, with 7 bases identical to TRBD1. Germline V gives CDR1 SGHRS, CDR2 YFSETQ. This CDR3 is 17 amino acids long. V shed 7 bases, J shed 0 bases, and the junction held 10 bases outside the gene matches. The DNA of the CDR3 is TGCGCCAGCGGAAGGGCCCCAGGGGGCTCTGGGGCCAACGTCCTGACTTTC. Translated, it gives CASGRAPGGSGANVLTF.

In its sample, this clone was seen once. The J gene is TRBJ2-2, the V gene TRBV1; whether TRBD2, the table's D call, matches the DNA was not checked. TRBV1 is designated a pseudogene. This CDR3 is built from 15 residues. The CDR3 DNA is TGCACCAGCAGCACCGGGACTACCAACACCGGGGAGCTGTTTTTT. Encoded protein: CTSSTGTTNTGELFF.

Only one count was recorded for this clone. The chain recombines TRBV15 with TRBJ2-3, with D possibly TRBD2 on 5 matching bases. V lost 0 bases to trimming and J lost 11 bases, with 6 bases between them. The CDR3 is 11 residues long. Germline V CDR1 and CDR2: LNHNV, YYDKDF (reference sequence). Written as DNA, the CDR3 is TGTGCCACCAGCAGAGATGGAGGGCAGTATTTT. Translated, it gives CATSRDGGQYF.

V and J are TRBV2 and TRBJ2-5; 14 bases match TRBD2. The V and J ends lost 6 bases and 3 bases, in that order; junction bases with no gene match: 12. The CDR3 runs to 18 residues. Germline V gives CDR1 SNHLY, CDR2 FYNNEI. The CDR3: CASSHRLAGGPGEETQYF. The CDR3, as DNA: TGTGCCAGCAGCCACCGACTAGCGGGAGGGCCCGGCGAAGAGACCCAGTACTTC.

The gene calls are TRBV30 and TRBJ2-5; D is uncertain. Trimming removed 0 bases from V and 3 bases from J, with 8 bases in between. CDR1 and CDR2 from the germline V gene are GTSNPN and SVGIG (reference sequence). CDR3 length: 13 amino acids. CDR3 loop: CAWSVSQKETQYF. The CDR3 DNA reads TGTGCCTGGAGTGTATCTCAGAAAGAGACCCAGTACTTC.

The chain has TRBV9 and TRBJ2-3; D ambiguous. Germline CDR1 is SGDLS and CDR2 is YYNGEE. This CDR3 is 14 amino acids long. V was cut by 0 bases and J by 0 bases, with 5 bases left in between. The CDR3, as DNA: TGTGCCAGCAGCGTAGAGACTAGCACAGATACGCAGTATTTT. It specifies CASSVETSTDTQYF. The whole variable domain, remainder taken from reference TRBV9 and TRBJ2-3, is DSGVTQTPKHLITATGQRVTLRCSPRSGDLSVYWYQQSLDQGLQFLIQYYNGEERAKGNILERFSAQQFPDLHSELNLSSLELGDSALYFCASSVETSTDTQYFGPGTRLTVL.

CDR3 in DNA: TGTGCCAGCAGTTTCGGGGAGAAGGCGAGCTACACCTTC. Its translation is CASSFGEKASYTF. This chain links TRBV28 with TRBJ1-2; no clear D. The CDR3 consists of 13 residues. Trimming took 3 bases from V and 9 from J, leaving 14 bases between them. Per germline, CDR1 MDHEN and CDR2 SYDVKM.

This clone was seen more than once but under ten times. This chain connects TRBV15 to TRBJ1-5; D remains ambiguous. Trimming pared 0 bases from V and 4 bases from J, leaving 7 bases between. Germline V gene lookup returns CDR1 LNHNV and CDR2 YYDKDF (reference sequence). The CDR3 length is 14 residues. CDR3 in DNA: TGTGCCACCAGCAGAGAGGCAGGAAATCAGCCCCAGCATTTT. It translates to CATSREAGNQPQHF. The complete variable domain, with remaining parts taken from reference TRBV15 and TRBJ1-5, reads DAMVIQNPRYQVTQFGKPVTLSCSQTLNHNVMYWYQQKSSQAPKLLFHYYDKDFNNEADTPDNFQSRRPNTSFCFLDIRSPGLGDTAMYLCATSREAGNQPQHFGDGTRLSIL.

This chain joins TRBV18 and TRBJ2-3, with 10 nucleotides matching TRBD2. The CDR3 length is 17 residues. In germline, CDR1 is KGHSH, CDR2 LQKENI. V lost 3 bases, J lost 4 bases, and 10 bases stayed unmatched. The CDR3 DNA sequence: TGTGCCAGCTCACCCTCGACTAGCGGGCTAGGTCCAGATACGCAGTATTTT. Its translation: CASSPSTSGLGPDTQYF. The variable domain in full, completed from reference TRBV18 and TRBJ2-3, reads NAGVMQNPRHLVRRRGQEARLRCSPMKGHSHVYWYRQLPEEGLKFMVYLQKENIIDESGMPKERFSAEFPKEGPSILRIQQVVRGDSAAYFCASSPSTSGLGPDTQYFGPGTRLTVL.

In its sample, this clone was seen once. The V and J genes are TRBV27 and TRBJ2-5; TRBD2 might be the D (6 bases). There are 14 residues in the CDR3. V was clipped by 5 bases and J by 4 bases, with 14 bases between them. Germline values: CDR1 MNHEY, CDR2 SMNVEV (reference sequence). The CDR3 loop reads CASSPGVPSETQYF. CDR3 coding DNA: TGTGCCAGCAGTCCGGGAGTACCGTCAGAGACCCAGTACTTC.

This chain connects TRBV2 to TRBJ1-1; D not certain. V lost 6 bases and J 4 bases, leaving 12 bases between the germline ends. CDR1 is SNHLY and CDR2 is FYNNEI in the germline V gene. The CDR3 contains 13 residues. DNA for the CDR3: TGTGCCAGCAGAGCCGGAGGACGCACTGAAGCTTTCTTT. It yields the protein CASRAGGRTEAFF.

The chain couples TRBV28 to TRBJ2-7; 8 bases map to TRBD2. This CDR3 contains 17 residues. The V and J ends lost 5 bases and 6 bases, in that order; junction bases with no gene match: 18. Germline CDR1 reads MDHEN; CDR2 reads SYDVKM. The CDR3 loop reads CASSLDVAGKTGTEQYF. The CDR3 DNA follows: TGTGCCAGCAGTCTAGACGTAGCGGGGAAAACAGGAACCGAGCAGTACTTC. Complete variable domain (other parts from reference TRBV28 and TRBJ2-7): DVKVTQSSRYLVKRTGEKVFLECVQDMDHENMFWYRQDPGLGLRLIYFSYDVKMKEKGDIPEGYSVSREKKERFSLILESASTNQTSMYLCASSLDVAGKTGTEQYFGPGTRLTVT.

V is TRBV28 and J is TRBJ1-2, with 11 positions matching TRBD1. There are 14 residues in the CDR3. Trimming at V came to 7 bases and at J to 4 bases, leaving 5 bases not matched to a gene. Germline CDR1 MDHEN, CDR2 SYDVKM. CDR3 loop: CASIGTGGGYGYTF. The CDR3 DNA reads TGTGCCAGCATAGGGACAGGGGGAGGCTATGGCTACACCTTC.

The rearrangement joins TRBV5-1 to TRBJ1-2, with D possibly TRBD1 on 5 matching bases. The ends were cut back, 3 bases at V and 8 bases at J, with 17 bases in the middle. There are 14 residues in the CDR3. Germline V CDR1 and CDR2: SGHRS, YFSETQ. The CDR3 loop is CASSWMGGSGGYTF. The DNA for the CDR3 is TGCGCCAGCAGCTGGATGGGGGGTTCGGGGGGCTACACCTTC.

The gene calls are TRBV19 and TRBJ1-2, with no clear D. The CDR3 has 14 amino acids. V was clipped by 8 bases and J by 2 bases, with 15 bases between them. Germline lookup yields CDR1 LNHDA and CDR2 SQIVND (reference sequence). CDR3 coding DNA: TGTGCCAGTGCTAGGGAGATTGGGAACTATGGCTACACCTTC. Translation gives CASAREIGNYGYTF.

V usage is TRBV7-3 and J usage is TRBJ1-6; D possibly corresponds to TRBD1 (6 bases). Deletions cut 4 bases from V and 6 bases from J, with 13 bases between. The CDR3 is 15 amino acids. CDR1 and CDR2 (germline): SGHTA, FQGTGA. The CDR3 DNA reads as TGTGCCAGCAGCTCCCAGGGGACAACTAATTCACCCCTCCACTTT. It yields the protein CASSSQGTTNSPLHF.

The chain couples TRBV7-2 to TRBJ1-6; 7 bases map to TRBD1. Germline V CDR1 and CDR2: SGHTA, FQGNSA. J was trimmed by 9 bases and V by 5 bases; bases with no gene match: 10. This CDR3 comprises 15 residues. CDR3 amino acids: CASSPQGWDSSPLHF. DNA for the CDR3: TGTGCCAGCAGCCCACAGGGGTGGGATTCTTCACCCCTCCACTTT.